One TCR beta chain is described in this entry. This clonotype was observed a few times. Its specific antigen is unknown. It may be a read error: a sequence one base away is much more abundant. Since the CDR3 does not end with the conserved phenylalanine or tryptophan, this likely comes from a read error. This record belongs to a study of lung T cells in sarcoidosis with Löfgren's syndrome (TCRdb year 2017). Concerning the study at large: Sarcoidosis was characterized as a granulomatous, predominantly pulmonary disease marked by accumulation of CD4+ T cells in bronchoalveolar lavage fluid. The repertoire analyses centered on Lofgren's syndrome patients. What the work shows at the level of the full study, not this receptor alone: Recognition of a sarcoidosis-associated antigen was only suggested, and the antigen itself remained putative and was not identified.

Sequencing relied on an Illumina MiSeq. TCRdb applied fastp at Q25 and MiXCR to the public reads, then kept only in-frame beta chains. Every CDR3 protein is listed once, alongside the most common genes and DNA of its rows. The sample data list thousands of distinct CDR3 sequences, and 20% to 25% of these were observed just once. Of the sample, around 8.7% is held by the ten largest clones. The study profiled TCR repertoires of CD4+ T cells collected through bronchoalveolar lavage. Specimen: CD4+ T cells from bronchoalveolar lavage. This receptor was taken from a human donor with sarcoidosis (Löfgren's syndrome or another form), or a control subject (not recorded which).

The CDR3 reads CASSFLGGQETQYL. Read as DNA, the sequence is TGTGCCAGCAGCTTTTTGGGGGGCCAAGAGACCCAGTACCTC. The receptor chain draws on TRBV7-3 and TRBJ2-5; a tentative D match to TRBD2 spans 6 bases. The CDR3 spans 14 amino acids, including both terminal residues. CDR3 DNA only is kept here, 42 bases in frame from base 1. A distance of 9 bases separates the germline ends of V and J, which lose 3 bases and 1 base respectively. The germline V gene yields SGHTA for CDR1 and FQGTGA for CDR2.